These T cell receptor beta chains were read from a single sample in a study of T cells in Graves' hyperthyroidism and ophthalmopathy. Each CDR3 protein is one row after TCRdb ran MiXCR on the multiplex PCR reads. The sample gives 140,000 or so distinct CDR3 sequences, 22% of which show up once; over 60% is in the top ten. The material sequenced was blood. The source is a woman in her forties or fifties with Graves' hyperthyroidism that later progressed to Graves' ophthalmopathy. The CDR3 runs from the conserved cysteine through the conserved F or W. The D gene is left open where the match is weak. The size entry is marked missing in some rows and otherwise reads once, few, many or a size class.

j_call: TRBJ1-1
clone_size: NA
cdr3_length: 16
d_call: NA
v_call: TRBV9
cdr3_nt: TGTGCCAGCAGCGTAGACACAGGGAAAGCGGGCACTGAAGCTTTCTTT
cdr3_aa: CASSVDTGKAGTEAFF

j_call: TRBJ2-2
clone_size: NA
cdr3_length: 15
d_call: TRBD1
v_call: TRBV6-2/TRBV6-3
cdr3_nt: TGTGCCAGCAGCGTACAGGGGGCGTGGACCGGGGAGCTGTTTTTT
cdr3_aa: CASSVQGAWTGELFF

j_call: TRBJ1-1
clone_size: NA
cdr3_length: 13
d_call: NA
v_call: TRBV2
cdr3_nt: TGTGCCAGCACCAACTCGGGCACCACCGAAGCTTTCTTT
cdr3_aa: CASTNSGTTEAFF

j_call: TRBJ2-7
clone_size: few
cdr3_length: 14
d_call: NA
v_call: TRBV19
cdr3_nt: TGTGCCAGTAGTGACCCGAAACCTGACTACGAGCAGTACTTC
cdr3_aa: CASSDPKPDYEQYF

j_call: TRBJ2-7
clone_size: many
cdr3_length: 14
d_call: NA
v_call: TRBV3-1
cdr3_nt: TGTGCCAGCAGTTCAGCGGGTGGAGTTCCAGAGCAGTACTTC
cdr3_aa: CASSSAGGVPEQYF

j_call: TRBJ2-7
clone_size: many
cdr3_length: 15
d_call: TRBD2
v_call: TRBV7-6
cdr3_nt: TGTGCCAGCAGCTTAAGTAGCGGGGACTCCTACGAGCAGTACTTC
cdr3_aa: CASSLSSGDSYEQYF

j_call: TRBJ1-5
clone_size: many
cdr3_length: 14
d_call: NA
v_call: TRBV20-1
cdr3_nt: TGCAGTGCTAAACAGGGAGGGATTGATCAGCCCCAGCATTTT
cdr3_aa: CSAKQGGIDQPQHF

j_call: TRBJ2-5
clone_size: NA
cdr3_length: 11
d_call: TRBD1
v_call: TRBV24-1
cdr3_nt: TGTGCCACCAGTCACCGGGACAGAGCTTACTTC
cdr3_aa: CATSHRDRAYF

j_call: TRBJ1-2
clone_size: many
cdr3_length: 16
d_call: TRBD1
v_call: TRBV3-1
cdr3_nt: TGTGCCAGCAGCCAAGATCAGGGACAGGGGGCGCGGGGCTACACCTTC
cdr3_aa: CASSQDQGQGARGYTF

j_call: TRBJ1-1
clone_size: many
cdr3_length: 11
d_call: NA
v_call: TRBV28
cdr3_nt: TGTGCCAGCCTCCATCACGCTGAAGCTTTCTTT
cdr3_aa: CASLHHAEAFF

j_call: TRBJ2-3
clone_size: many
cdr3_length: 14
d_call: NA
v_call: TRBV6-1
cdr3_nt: TGTGCCAGCAGAATTCGCGCCTACACAGATACGCAGTATTTT
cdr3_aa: CASRIRAYTDTQYF

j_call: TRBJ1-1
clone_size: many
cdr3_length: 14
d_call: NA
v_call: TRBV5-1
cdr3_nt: TGCGCCAGCACCCTGGGGGGGGGATACACTGAAGCTTTCTTT
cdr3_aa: CASTLGGGYTEAFF

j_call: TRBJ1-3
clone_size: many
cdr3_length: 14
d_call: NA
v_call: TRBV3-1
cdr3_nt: TGTGCCAGCAGCCTGCAGGACTCTGGAAACACCATATATTTT
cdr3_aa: CASSLQDSGNTIYF

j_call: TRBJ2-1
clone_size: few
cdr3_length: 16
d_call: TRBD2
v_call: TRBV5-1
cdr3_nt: TGCGCCAGCAGCCCGGGACTAGCGGAAAAGGGCAATGAGCAGTTCTTC
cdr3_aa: CASSPGLAEKGNEQFF

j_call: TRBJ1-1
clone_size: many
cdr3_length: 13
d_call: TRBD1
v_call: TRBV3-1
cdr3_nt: TGTGCCAGCCGTTTGGGACAGTACACTGAAGCTTTCTTT
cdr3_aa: CASRLGQYTEAFF

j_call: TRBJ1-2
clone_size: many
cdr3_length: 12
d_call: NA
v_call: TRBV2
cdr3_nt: TGTGCCAGCAGTGTTTATCTTTATGGCTACACCTTC
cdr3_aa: CASSVYLYGYTF

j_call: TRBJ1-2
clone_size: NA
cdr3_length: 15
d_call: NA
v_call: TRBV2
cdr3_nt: TGTGCCAGCAGTCTCACGAGTACAGGCTCTAATGGCTACACCTTC
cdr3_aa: CASSLTSTGSNGYTF

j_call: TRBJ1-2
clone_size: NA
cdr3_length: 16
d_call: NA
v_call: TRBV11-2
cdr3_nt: TGTGCCAGCAGCCCCGAGCTTTCGAGCCTTGGCTATGGCTACACCTTC
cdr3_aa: CASSPELSSLGYGYTF